These T cell receptor beta chains were read from a single sample in a study of blood T cell repertoires in COVID-19. Sequenced by immunoSEQ multiplex PCR; TCRdb stores in-frame clones only, minus some. The sample yields 110,000 or so clones, more than 80% seen once. The specimen sequenced was peripheral blood. Receptor source: a woman aged 55-69 years with COVID-19, enrolled during active disease. Both conserved end residues are part of each CDR3. A D gene is named only where the DNA matches it firmly. Where a row states a size, it is once, few, many or the class of an expanded clone; other rows omit it.

clone size: -; D gene: TRBD1; J gene: TRBJ1-1; V gene: TRBV18; CDR3 DNA: TGTGCCAGCTCCATTCTCGGACAGGGTCGCGGAGGGAAAGCTTTCTTT; CDR3 protein: CASSILGQGRGGKAFF
clone size: -; D gene: -; J gene: TRBJ2-1; V gene: TRBV4-1; CDR3 DNA: TGCGCCAGCAGCCAAGGTCAGGGGACCGGCAATGAGCAGTTCTTC; CDR3 protein: CASSQGQGTGNEQFF
clone size: -; D gene: -; J gene: TRBJ2-1; V gene: TRBV11-3; CDR3 DNA: TGTGCCAGCAGCTTGGGGGGGGCTGGCAGTCATGAGCAGTTCTTC; CDR3 protein: CASSLGGAGSHEQFF
clone size: -; D gene: -; J gene: TRBJ1-4; V gene: TRBV5-6; CDR3 DNA: TGTGCCAGCAGCAACGGACAGATCGGGAATGAAAAACTGTTTTTT; CDR3 protein: CASSNGQIGNEKLFF
clone size: -; D gene: -; J gene: TRBJ1-1; V gene: TRBV2; CDR3 DNA: TGTGCCAGCAGTGATCGGGACATCAACACTGAAGCTTTCTTT; CDR3 protein: CASSDRDINTEAFF
clone size: -; D gene: TRBD2; J gene: TRBJ2-5; V gene: TRBV14; CDR3 DNA: TGTGCCAGCAGCCCCCTGGGGGCTAGCGGGTCGGAGACCCAGTACTTC; CDR3 protein: CASSPLGASGSETQYF
clone size: -; D gene: -; J gene: TRBJ2-2; V gene: TRBV4-3; CDR3 DNA: TGCGCCAGCAGCCAAGCTGGCCAGGGTCCGTTCGCGAACACCGGGGAGCTGTTTTTT; CDR3 protein: CASSQAGQGPFANTGELFF
clone size: -; D gene: TRBD1; J gene: TRBJ1-3; V gene: TRBV3-1/TRBV3-2; CDR3 DNA: TGTGCCAGCAGCCAAGGACAGGGAGGAAACACCATATATTTT; CDR3 protein: CASSQGQGGNTIYF
clone size: -; D gene: TRBD2; J gene: TRBJ2-3; V gene: TRBV28; CDR3 DNA: TGTGCCAGCAGTTTAACTAGCGGAACAGATACGCAGTATTTT; CDR3 protein: CASSLTSGTDTQYF
clone size: few; D gene: -; J gene: TRBJ1-2; V gene: TRBV14; CDR3 DNA: TGTGCCAGCAGCCATCGGCGGGGGCCGATCGATGGCTACACCTTC; CDR3 protein: CASSHRRGPIDGYTF
clone size: -; D gene: -; J gene: TRBJ1-5; V gene: TRBV24-1; CDR3 DNA: TGTGCCACCAGTGATTTAAACAGGGTAGCCCTTGGGCAGCCCCAGCATTTT; CDR3 protein: CATSDLNRVALGQPQHF
clone size: -; D gene: TRBD2; J gene: TRBJ2-5; V gene: TRBV19; CDR3 DNA: TGTGCCAGTAGGCCGGGACTAGCGGGCAAAGAGACCCAGTACTTC; CDR3 protein: CASRPGLAGKETQYF
clone size: -; D gene: TRBD1; J gene: TRBJ2-7; V gene: TRBV5-6; CDR3 DNA: TGTGCCAGCAGAGCCAGGGGGACATCTATCTACGAGCAGTACTTC; CDR3 protein: CASRARGTSIYEQYF
clone size: -; D gene: -; J gene: TRBJ1-5; V gene: TRBV7-8; CDR3 DNA: TGTGCCAGCAGCTCCCAGGGGCCGCAGCCCCAGCATTTT; CDR3 protein: CASSSQGPQPQHF
clone size: -; D gene: -; J gene: TRBJ1-2; V gene: TRBV5-1; CDR3 DNA: TGCGCCAGCAGCTTGTCGTCTGGGACATATCGCTATGGCTACACCTTC; CDR3 protein: CASSLSSGTYRYGYTF
clone size: -; D gene: -; J gene: TRBJ2-5; V gene: TRBV5-4; CDR3 DNA: TGTGCCAGCAGCTTGGGTGGCGGTGCGTGGGAGACCCAGTACTTC; CDR3 protein: CASSLGGGAWETQYF
clone size: -; D gene: -; J gene: TRBJ2-7; V gene: TRBV19; CDR3 DNA: TGTGCCAGTAGCGCCTCACAGGGGCAGTACTTC; CDR3 protein: CASSASQGQYF
clone size: -; D gene: -; J gene: TRBJ1-4; V gene: TRBV28; CDR3 DNA: TGTGCCGTCCAGGGTTGGGAAGAAAAACTGTTTTTT; CDR3 protein: CAVQGWEEKLFF
clone size: -; D gene: TRBD1; J gene: TRBJ1-5; V gene: TRBV5-5; CDR3 DNA: TGTGCCAGCAGTCGGACAGGGGGGAGCAATCAGCCCCAGCATTTT; CDR3 protein: CASSRTGGSNQPQHF
clone size: -; D gene: TRBD2; J gene: TRBJ2-3; V gene: TRBV7-2; CDR3 DNA: TGTGCCAGCAGGGATCTAGCGGGGGTGGCAGATACGCAGTATTTT; CDR3 protein: CASRDLAGVADTQYF
clone size: few; D gene: TRBD1; J gene: TRBJ1-1; V gene: TRBV4-1; CDR3 DNA: TGCGCCAGCAGCCAAACCGGGACAGGGGTGCCGAACACTGAAGCTTTCTTT; CDR3 protein: CASSQTGTGVPNTEAFF
clone size: -; D gene: -; J gene: TRBJ1-5; V gene: TRBV18; CDR3 DNA: TGTGCCAGCTCATCAGGGGCGTTAGATCAGCCCCAGCATTTT; CDR3 protein: CASSSGALDQPQHF
clone size: -; D gene: -; J gene: TRBJ1-2; V gene: TRBV5-1; CDR3 DNA: TGCGCCAGCAGCTTGACTGTGGAGGTCTATGGCTACACCTTC; CDR3 protein: CASSLTVEVYGYTF
clone size: -; D gene: -; J gene: TRBJ2-7; V gene: TRBV6-5; CDR3 DNA: TGTGCCAGCACCGACTTCTCCTACGAGCAGTACTTC; CDR3 protein: CASTDFSYEQYF
clone size: -; D gene: -; J gene: TRBJ2-5; V gene: TRBV3-1/TRBV3-2; CDR3 DNA: TGTGCCAGCAGCCTCGGGGGGCCACAGACCCAGTACTTC; CDR3 protein: CASSLGGPQTQYF
clone size: once; D gene: -; J gene: TRBJ2-5; V gene: TRBV6-2/TRBV6-3; CDR3 DNA: TGTGCCAGCAGCCAGACTACAGGGTTTGAAGAGACCCAGTACTTC; CDR3 protein: CASSQTTGFEETQYF
clone size: -; D gene: TRBD2; J gene: TRBJ2-3; V gene: TRBV10-3; CDR3 DNA: TGTGCCATCAGTGAGTCGGGGGGACTAGCGGGGTTTACGCAGTATTTT; CDR3 protein: CAISESGGLAGFTQYF
clone size: -; D gene: -; J gene: TRBJ2-7; V gene: TRBV5-5; CDR3 DNA: TGTGCCAGCAGCTTAGCGATAGGGACCGGGAGCGAGCAGTACTTC; CDR3 protein: CASSLAIGTGSEQYF
clone size: -; D gene: TRBD1; J gene: TRBJ1-2; V gene: TRBV5-8; CDR3 DNA: TGTGCCAGCAGCTTGGGCAGGGGGCACGATGGCTACACCTTC; CDR3 protein: CASSLGRGHDGYTF
clone size: few; D gene: TRBD2; J gene: TRBJ2-1; V gene: TRBV7-9; CDR3 DNA: TGTGCCAGCAGCTTAAAGGGACTAGCGGGACGTTTGTATGAGCAGTTCTTC; CDR3 protein: CASSLKGLAGRLYEQFF
clone size: -; D gene: TRBD2; J gene: TRBJ2-1; V gene: TRBV18; CDR3 DNA: TGTGCCAGCTCACCTAGCTCTAGCGGGGGGGCCGGTGAGCAGTTCTTC; CDR3 protein: CASSPSSSGGAGEQFF
clone size: once; D gene: -; J gene: TRBJ1-1; V gene: TRBV5-6; CDR3 DNA: TGTGCCAGCAGCGAGCCTGGGGGCAGGGTTGTATTCTTT; CDR3 protein: CASSEPGGRVVFF
clone size: -; D gene: TRBD1; J gene: TRBJ2-7; V gene: TRBV11-2; CDR3 DNA: TGTGCCAGCAGCACCGGACAGGGGCTATACTACGAGCAGTACTTC; CDR3 protein: CASSTGQGLYYEQYF
clone size: once; D gene: TRBD1; J gene: TRBJ1-1; V gene: TRBV24-1; CDR3 DNA: TGTGCCACCAGTGATGGGGACAGGATCGGCACTGAAGCTTTCTTT; CDR3 protein: CATSDGDRIGTEAFF
clone size: -; D gene: -; J gene: TRBJ1-1; V gene: TRBV12-3/TRBV12-4; CDR3 DNA: TGTGCCAGCAGTTTTGGGACACCTGAAGCTTTCTTT; CDR3 protein: CASSFGTPEAFF
clone size: once; D gene: TRBD2; J gene: TRBJ2-2; V gene: TRBV15; CDR3 DNA: TGTGCCACCAGCTCTAGCGGGGGGTCCGGGGAGCTGTTTTTT; CDR3 protein: CATSSSGGSGELFF
clone size: -; D gene: -; J gene: TRBJ1-2; V gene: TRBV5-1; CDR3 DNA: TGCGCCAGCAGCTTGTCCGGCTATGGCTACACCTTC; CDR3 protein: CASSLSGYGYTF
clone size: -; D gene: TRBD1; J gene: TRBJ2-7; V gene: TRBV27; CDR3 DNA: TGTGCCAGCAGTTTTAGAGGGGGCACCTACGAGCAGTACTTC; CDR3 protein: CASSFRGGTYEQYF
clone size: -; D gene: -; J gene: TRBJ1-5; V gene: TRBV28; CDR3 DNA: TGTGCCAGCAGTTTCATGCTCAAACAGGGCAGCAATCAGCCCCAGCATTTT; CDR3 protein: CASSFMLKQGSNQPQHF
clone size: -; D gene: -; J gene: TRBJ2-7; V gene: TRBV7-9; CDR3 DNA: TGTGCCAGCAGCTCTCTATCCGGGCTACAGGTGGACGAGCAGTACTTC; CDR3 protein: CASSSLSGLQVDEQYF
clone size: -; D gene: -; J gene: TRBJ1-1; V gene: TRBV5-1; CDR3 DNA: TGCGCCAGCAGCTTGGCTCCGGGGATGAACACTGAAGCTTTCTTT; CDR3 protein: CASSLAPGMNTEAFF
clone size: -; D gene: TRBD1; J gene: TRBJ1-1; V gene: TRBV3-1/TRBV3-2; CDR3 DNA: TGTGCCAGCAGCCATCAGGCAGGGGGCACTGAAGCTTTCTTT; CDR3 protein: CASSHQAGGTEAFF
clone size: few; D gene: -; J gene: TRBJ1-6; V gene: TRBV7-8; CDR3 DNA: TGTGCCAGCAGCTTAGCTGCGTCAGGGAACGGTTCACCCCTCCACTTT; CDR3 protein: CASSLAASGNGSPLHF
clone size: -; D gene: -; J gene: TRBJ1-4; V gene: TRBV12-3/TRBV12-4; CDR3 DNA: TGTGCCAGCAATGGCAGGGAAGGTGAAAAACTGTTTTTT; CDR3 protein: CASNGREGEKLFF
clone size: once; D gene: -; J gene: TRBJ1-6; V gene: TRBV12-3/TRBV12-4; CDR3 DNA: TGTGCCAGCAGTCCCCTTTATAATTCACCCCTCCACTTT; CDR3 protein: CASSPLYNSPLHF
clone size: once; D gene: -; J gene: TRBJ1-1; V gene: TRBV4-1; CDR3 DNA: TGCGCCAGCAGCCAATTCGGGGGTAACACTGAAGCTTTCTTT; CDR3 protein: CASSQFGGNTEAFF
clone size: -; D gene: -; J gene: TRBJ1-1; V gene: TRBV7-9; CDR3 DNA: TGTGCCAGCAGCTTTGCGGGAGGCACTGAAGCTTTCTTT; CDR3 protein: CASSFAGGTEAFF
clone size: -; D gene: TRBD1; J gene: TRBJ2-7; V gene: TRBV10-3; CDR3 DNA: TGTGCCATCAGTCTATACTCCGGGACAGGGGGCGAGGACGAGCAGTACTTC; CDR3 protein: CAISLYSGTGGEDEQYF
clone size: -; D gene: -; J gene: TRBJ1-2; V gene: TRBV30; CDR3 DNA: TGTGCCTGGAGTTCAGGACTTTACTATGGCTACACCTTC; CDR3 protein: CAWSSGLYYGYTF
clone size: many; D gene: -; J gene: TRBJ1-1; V gene: TRBV27; CDR3 DNA: TGTGCCAGCAGTTTTATCCCCCCAGGGGAAGGCACTGAAGCTTTCTTT; CDR3 protein: CASSFIPPGEGTEAFF
clone size: -; D gene: -; J gene: TRBJ1-1; V gene: TRBV18; CDR3 DNA: TGTGCCAGCTCTCAAAGGGGTACAGAGATGAACACTGAAGCTTTCTTT; CDR3 protein: CASSQRGTEMNTEAFF
clone size: -; D gene: TRBD2; J gene: TRBJ2-5; V gene: TRBV5-5; CDR3 DNA: TGTGCCAGCAGCCCCGTCGCTAGCGGGTACCAAGAGACCCAGTACTTC; CDR3 protein: CASSPVASGYQETQYF
clone size: -; D gene: TRBD1; J gene: TRBJ1-6; V gene: TRBV10-3; CDR3 DNA: TGTGCCATCGGCGGTAGGGACAGGGACTCACCCCTCCACTTT; CDR3 protein: CAIGGRDRDSPLHF
clone size: -; D gene: -; J gene: TRBJ1-2; V gene: TRBV12-3/TRBV12-4; CDR3 DNA: TGTGCCAGCAGACAGGGACGCCTGGGGGGCTACACCTTC; CDR3 protein: CASRQGRLGGYTF
clone size: few; D gene: -; J gene: TRBJ1-2; V gene: TRBV27; CDR3 DNA: TGTGCCAGCAGTTTAACGGGGGGAACCTATGGCTACACCTTC; CDR3 protein: CASSLTGGTYGYTF
clone size: -; D gene: -; J gene: TRBJ2-1; V gene: TRBV7-2; CDR3 DNA: TGTGCCAGCAGCTTAGCGGGCGGGGTGAGTGAGCAGTTCTTC; CDR3 protein: CASSLAGGVSEQFF
clone size: -; D gene: -; J gene: TRBJ1-1; V gene: TRBV6-1; CDR3 DNA: TGTGCCAGCAGTGAAGTCGGAGGGAGGGAGGTGAACACTGAAGCTTTCTTT; CDR3 protein: CASSEVGGREVNTEAFF
clone size: -; D gene: -; J gene: TRBJ1-6; V gene: TRBV9; CDR3 DNA: TGTGCCAGCAGCGTAGCTCTCGATTCACCCCTCCACTTT; CDR3 protein: CASSVALDSPLHF
clone size: few; D gene: -; J gene: TRBJ1-4; V gene: TRBV5-1; CDR3 DNA: TGCGCCAGCAGCCTACAGGGCAGGGGTGAAAAACTGTTTTTT; CDR3 protein: CASSLQGRGEKLFF